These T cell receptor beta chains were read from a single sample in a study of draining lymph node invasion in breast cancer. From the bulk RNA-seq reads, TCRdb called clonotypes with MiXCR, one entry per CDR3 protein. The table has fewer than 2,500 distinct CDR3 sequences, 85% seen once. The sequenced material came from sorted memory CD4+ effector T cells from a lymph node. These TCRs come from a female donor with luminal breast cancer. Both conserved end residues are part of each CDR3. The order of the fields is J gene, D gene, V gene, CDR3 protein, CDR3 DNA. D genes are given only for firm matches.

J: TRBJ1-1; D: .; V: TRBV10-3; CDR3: CAIKDSLNTEAFF; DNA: TGTGCCATCAAGGACAGCTTGAACACTGAAGCTTTCTTT
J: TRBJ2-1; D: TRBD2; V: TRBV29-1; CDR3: CSALAGAYNEQFF; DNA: TGCAGCGCCCTAGCGGGGGCATACAATGAGCAGTTCTTC
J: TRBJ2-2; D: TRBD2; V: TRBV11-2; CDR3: CASSIFWGGLAGKNTGELFF; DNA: TGTGCCAGCAGTATTTTTTGGGGGGGACTAGCGGGGAAAAACACCGGGGAGCTGTTTTTT
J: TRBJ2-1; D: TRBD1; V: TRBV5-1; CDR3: CASRWTGVSDEQFF; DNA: TGCGCCAGCAGATGGACAGGGGTTTCCGATGAGCAGTTCTTC
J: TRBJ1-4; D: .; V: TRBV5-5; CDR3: CASSLGSAGGEKLFF; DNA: TGTGCCAGCAGCTTGGGGTCAGCGGGAGGTGAAAAACTGTTTTTT
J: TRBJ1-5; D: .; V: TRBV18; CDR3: CASSPPVIRGYSNQPQHF; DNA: TGTGCCAGCTCACCACCCGTGATCCGGGGTTATAGCAATCAGCCCCAGCATTTT
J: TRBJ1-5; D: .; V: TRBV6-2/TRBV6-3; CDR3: CASSYMGNQPQHF; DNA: TGTGCCAGCAGTTACATGGGAAATCAGCCCCAGCATTTT
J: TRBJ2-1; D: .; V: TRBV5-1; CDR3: CASSLNGGSSSYKEQFF; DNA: TGCGCCAGCAGCTTGAATGGCGGGTCTAGCTCCTACAAGGAGCAGTTCTTC
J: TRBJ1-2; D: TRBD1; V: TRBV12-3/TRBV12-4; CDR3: CASSPGTGGGGGYTF; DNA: TGTGCCAGCAGTCCCGGGACAGGGGGCGGCGGTGGCTACACCTTC
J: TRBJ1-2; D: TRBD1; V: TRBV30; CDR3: CAWITTDRVGGYTF; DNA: TGTGCCTGGATTACCACGGACAGGGTCGGTGGCTACACCTTC